The clone carrying this T cell receptor (beta chain) was seen more than once but under ten times. Its antigen is not identified. Treatment here: oral pan-JAK inhibitor, 5-10 mg twice daily. Isolated RNA was reverse transcribed into cDNA used as the sequencing template. Profiling relied on immunoSEQ multiplex PCR, and the TCRdb table lists in-frame clones only, not all of them. Among about 210,000 clones listed, about three fifths were seen once. This sample was included in a study of CD8+ T cells in alopecia areata. Study outcomes and limitations: How baseline CD8+ expansion relates to response remains uncertain (there was one nonresponder). Both scalp clonality and the expanded CD8+ clones among the top 100 showed a significant decrease with tofacitinib. In lesional scalp, particularly from alopecia totalis/universalis, clonality was higher than in normal scalp.

CDR1 and CDR2 from the germline V gene are SGHAT and FQNNGV. The CDR3 covers 12 residues. The ends were cut back, 4 bases at V and 4 bases at J, with 8 bases in the middle. J is TRBJ2-7 and V is TRBV11-2, with D unclear. This receptor was identified in a human donor with alopecia areata. The source was CD4+ T cells sorted from blood, collected at week 4, from a patient treated with tofacitinib. The CDR3 DNA reads TGTGCCAGCAGCTCCGACGGTTACGAGCAGTACTTC. Translated, it gives CASSSDGYEQYF.